This T cell receptor beta chain derives from a study of T cell repertoires in cytomegalovirus infection. TCRdb redid the calling of the reads with MiXCR, one entry per CDR3 protein. The table lists 300,000 to 400,000 distinct CDR3 sequences, approximately 32% of them singletons. The CDR3 extends over 16 amino acids. Germline CDR1 reads LNHNV; CDR2 reads YYDKDF (reference sequence). With V trimmed by 5 bases and J by 5 bases, 13 bases remained unmatched. Of note for this clonotype: What it recognizes is unknown.

The V and J genes are TRBV15 and TRBJ2-7, with 9 bases aligning to TRBD2. Material: cultured PBMCs, obtained from culture after CMV antigen stimulation. This TCR was recovered from a human donor in good health (CMV status not recorded). Some clones in this sample may be carry-over from other donors' samples. Written as DNA, the CDR3 is TGTGCCACCAGCCCATACCTAAGCGGGGGGTACGACGAGCAGTACTTC. This encodes CATSPYLSGGYDEQYF.